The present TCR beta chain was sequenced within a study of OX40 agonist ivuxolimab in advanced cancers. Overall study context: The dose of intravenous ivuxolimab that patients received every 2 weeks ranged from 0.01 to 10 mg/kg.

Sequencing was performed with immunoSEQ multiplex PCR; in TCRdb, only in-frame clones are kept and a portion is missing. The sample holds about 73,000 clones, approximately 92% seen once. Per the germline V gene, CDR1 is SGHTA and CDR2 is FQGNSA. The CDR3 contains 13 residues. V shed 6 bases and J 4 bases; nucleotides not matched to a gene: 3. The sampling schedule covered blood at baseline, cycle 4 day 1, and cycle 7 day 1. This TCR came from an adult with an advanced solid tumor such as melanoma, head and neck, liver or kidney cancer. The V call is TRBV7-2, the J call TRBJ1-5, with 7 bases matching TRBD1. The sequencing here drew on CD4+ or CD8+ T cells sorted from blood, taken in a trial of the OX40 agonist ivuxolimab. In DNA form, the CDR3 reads TGTGCCAGCAGTCGGGACAGTAATCAGCCCCAGCATTTT. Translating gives CASSRDSNQPQHF.